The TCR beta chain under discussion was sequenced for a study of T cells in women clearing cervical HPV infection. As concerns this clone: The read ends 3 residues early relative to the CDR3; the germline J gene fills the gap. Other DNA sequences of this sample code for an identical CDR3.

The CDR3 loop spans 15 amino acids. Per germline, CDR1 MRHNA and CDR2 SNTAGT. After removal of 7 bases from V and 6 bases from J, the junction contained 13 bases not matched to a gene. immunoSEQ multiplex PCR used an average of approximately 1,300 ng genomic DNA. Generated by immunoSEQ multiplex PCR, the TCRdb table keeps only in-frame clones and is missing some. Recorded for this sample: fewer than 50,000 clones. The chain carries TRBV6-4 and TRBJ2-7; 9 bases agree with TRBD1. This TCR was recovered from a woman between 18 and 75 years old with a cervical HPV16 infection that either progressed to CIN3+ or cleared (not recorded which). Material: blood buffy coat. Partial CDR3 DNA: TGTGCCAGCACCCTACCGGGACAGGGAACGTGCGAG. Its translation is CASTLPGQGTCE. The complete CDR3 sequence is CASTLPGQGTCEQYF.